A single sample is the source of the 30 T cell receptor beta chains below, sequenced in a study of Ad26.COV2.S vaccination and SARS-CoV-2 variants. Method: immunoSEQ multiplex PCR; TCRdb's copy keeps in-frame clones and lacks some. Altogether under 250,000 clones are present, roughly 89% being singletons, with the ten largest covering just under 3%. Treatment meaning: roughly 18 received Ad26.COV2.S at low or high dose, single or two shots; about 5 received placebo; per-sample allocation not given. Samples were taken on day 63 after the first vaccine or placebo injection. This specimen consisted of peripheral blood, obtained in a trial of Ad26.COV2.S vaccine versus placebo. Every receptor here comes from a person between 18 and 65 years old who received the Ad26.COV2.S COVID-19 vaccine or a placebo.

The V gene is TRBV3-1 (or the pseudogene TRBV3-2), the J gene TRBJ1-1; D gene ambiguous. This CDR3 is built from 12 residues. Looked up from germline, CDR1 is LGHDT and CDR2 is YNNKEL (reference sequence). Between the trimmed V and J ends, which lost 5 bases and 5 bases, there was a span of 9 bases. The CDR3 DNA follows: TGTGCCAGCAGCACTGGTGGGACTGAAGCTTTCTTT. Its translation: CASSTGGTEAFF.

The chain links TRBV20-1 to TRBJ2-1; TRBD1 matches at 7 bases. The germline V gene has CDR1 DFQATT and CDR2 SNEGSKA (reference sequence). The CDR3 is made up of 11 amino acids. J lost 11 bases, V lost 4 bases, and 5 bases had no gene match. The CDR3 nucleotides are TGCAGTGCTATTTTGGGACAGAAGCAGTTCTTC. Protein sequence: CSAILGQKQFF.

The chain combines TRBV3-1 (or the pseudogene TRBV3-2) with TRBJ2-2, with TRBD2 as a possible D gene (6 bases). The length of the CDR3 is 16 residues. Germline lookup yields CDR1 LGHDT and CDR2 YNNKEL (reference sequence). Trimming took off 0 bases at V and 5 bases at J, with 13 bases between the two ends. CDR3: CASSQEPLARTGELFF. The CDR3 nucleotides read TGTGCCAGCAGCCAAGAACCCCTAGCGAGGACCGGGGAGCTGTTTTTT.

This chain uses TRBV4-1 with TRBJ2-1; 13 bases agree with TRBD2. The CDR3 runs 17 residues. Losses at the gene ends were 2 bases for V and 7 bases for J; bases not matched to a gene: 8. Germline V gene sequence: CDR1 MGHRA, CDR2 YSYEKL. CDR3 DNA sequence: TGCGCCAGCAGCCAAATTCGACTAGCGGGAGGTGGAAATGAGCAGTTCTTC. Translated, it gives CASSQIRLAGGGNEQFF.

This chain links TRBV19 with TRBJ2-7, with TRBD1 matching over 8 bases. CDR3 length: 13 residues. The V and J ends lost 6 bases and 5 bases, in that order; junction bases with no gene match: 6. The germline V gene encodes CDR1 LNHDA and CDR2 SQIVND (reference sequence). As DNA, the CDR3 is TGTGCCAGTAGCCCAGGGGGCTACGACGAGCAGTACTTC. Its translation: CASSPGGYDEQYF.

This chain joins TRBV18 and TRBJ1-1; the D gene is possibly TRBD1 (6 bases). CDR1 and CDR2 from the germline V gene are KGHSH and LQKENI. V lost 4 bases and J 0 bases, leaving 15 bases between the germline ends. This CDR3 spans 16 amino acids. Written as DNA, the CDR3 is TGTGCCAGCTCACTTGGGACACCCAACGTGAACACTGAAGCTTTCTTT. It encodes CASSLGTPNVNTEAFF. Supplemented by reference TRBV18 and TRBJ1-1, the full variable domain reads NAGVMQNPRHLVRRRGQEARLRCSPMKGHSHVYWYRQLPEEGLKFMVYLQKENIIDESGMPKERFSAEFPKEGPSILRIQQVVRGDSAAYFCASSLGTPNVNTEAFFGQGTRLTVV.

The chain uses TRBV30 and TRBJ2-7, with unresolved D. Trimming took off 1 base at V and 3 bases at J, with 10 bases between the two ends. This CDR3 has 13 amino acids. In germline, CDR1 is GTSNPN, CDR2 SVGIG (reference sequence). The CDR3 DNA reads TGTGCCTGGAGTGGAGGTAACTACTACGAGCAGTACTTC. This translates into CAWSGGNYYEQYF. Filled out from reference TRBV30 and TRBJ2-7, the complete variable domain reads SQTIHQWPATLVQPVGSPLSLECTVEGTSNPNLYWYRQAAGRGLQLLFYSVGIGQISSEVPQNLSASRPQDRQFILSSKKLLLSDSGFYLCAWSGGNYYEQYFGPGTRLTVT.

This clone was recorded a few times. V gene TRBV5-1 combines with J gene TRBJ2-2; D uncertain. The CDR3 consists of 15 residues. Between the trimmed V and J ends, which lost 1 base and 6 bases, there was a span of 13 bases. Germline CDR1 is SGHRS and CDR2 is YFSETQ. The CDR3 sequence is CASSLRADNPGELFF. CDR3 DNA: TGCGCCAGCAGCTTGCGAGCAGACAACCCCGGGGAGCTGTTTTTT.

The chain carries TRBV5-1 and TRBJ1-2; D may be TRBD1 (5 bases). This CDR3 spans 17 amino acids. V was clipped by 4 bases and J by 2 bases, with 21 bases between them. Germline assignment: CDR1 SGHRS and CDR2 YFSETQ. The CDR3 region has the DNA TGCGCCAGCAGCCCCCAGGCCCCTGGGTGGGACAACTATGGCTACACCTTC. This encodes CASSPQAPGWDNYGYTF.

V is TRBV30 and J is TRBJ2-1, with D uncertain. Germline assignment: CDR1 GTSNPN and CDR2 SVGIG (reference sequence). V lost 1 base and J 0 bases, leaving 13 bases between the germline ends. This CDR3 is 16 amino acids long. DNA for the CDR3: TGTGCCTGGAGTGACCTGGAGCGAATCTCCTACAATGAGCAGTTCTTC. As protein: CAWSDLERISYNEQFF.

Here the CDR3 DNA reads TGTGCCAGCAGCTTATTCGGGGGGCTCAGGGCCCAGAACACCATATATTTT. Translated: CASSLFGGLRAQNTIYF. The genes are TRBV7-9 and TRBJ1-3; maybe TRBD1 (6 bases). The V gene's germline CDR1 is SEHNR and CDR2 FQNEAQ (reference sequence). Trimming took 2 bases from V and 7 from J, leaving 21 bases between them. This CDR3 is built from 17 residues.

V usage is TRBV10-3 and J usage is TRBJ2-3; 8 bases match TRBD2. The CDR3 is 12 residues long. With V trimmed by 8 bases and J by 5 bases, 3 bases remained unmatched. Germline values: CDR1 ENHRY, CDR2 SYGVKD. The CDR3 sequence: CAIALAGDTQYF. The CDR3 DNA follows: TGTGCCATCGCGCTAGCGGGAGATACGCAGTATTTT.

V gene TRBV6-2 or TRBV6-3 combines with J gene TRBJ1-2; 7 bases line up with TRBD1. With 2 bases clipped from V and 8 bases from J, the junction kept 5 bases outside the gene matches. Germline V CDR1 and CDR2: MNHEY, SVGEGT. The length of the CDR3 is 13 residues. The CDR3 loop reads CASSYGTARGYTF. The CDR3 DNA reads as TGTGCCAGCAGTTACGGGACAGCGAGAGGCTACACCTTC.

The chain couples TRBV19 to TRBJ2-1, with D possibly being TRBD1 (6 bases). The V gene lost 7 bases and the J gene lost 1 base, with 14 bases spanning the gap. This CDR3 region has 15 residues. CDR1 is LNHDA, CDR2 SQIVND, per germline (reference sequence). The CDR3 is CASTKGQGSYNEQFF. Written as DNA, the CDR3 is TGTGCCAGTACCAAGGGGCAGGGGTCCTACAATGAGCAGTTCTTC.

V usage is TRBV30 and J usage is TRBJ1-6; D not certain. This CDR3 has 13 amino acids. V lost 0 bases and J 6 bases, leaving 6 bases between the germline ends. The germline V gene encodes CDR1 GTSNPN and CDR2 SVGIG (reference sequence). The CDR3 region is CAWSVRSNSPLHF. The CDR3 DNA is TGTGCCTGGAGTGTACGCAGTAATTCACCCCTCCACTTT.

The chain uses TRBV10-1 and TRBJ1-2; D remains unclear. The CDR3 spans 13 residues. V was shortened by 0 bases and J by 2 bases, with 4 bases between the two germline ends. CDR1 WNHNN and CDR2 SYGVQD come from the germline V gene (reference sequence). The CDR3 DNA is TGCGCCAGCAGTGAGTCCGAAAACTATGGCTACACCTTC. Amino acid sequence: CASSESENYGYTF.

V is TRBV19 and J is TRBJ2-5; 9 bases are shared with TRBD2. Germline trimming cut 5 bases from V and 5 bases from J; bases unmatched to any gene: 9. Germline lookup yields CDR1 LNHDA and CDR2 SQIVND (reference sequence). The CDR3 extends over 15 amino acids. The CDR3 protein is CASSSRLAEGETQYF. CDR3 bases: TGTGCCAGTAGTTCCCGACTAGCGGAGGGGGAGACCCAGTACTTC.

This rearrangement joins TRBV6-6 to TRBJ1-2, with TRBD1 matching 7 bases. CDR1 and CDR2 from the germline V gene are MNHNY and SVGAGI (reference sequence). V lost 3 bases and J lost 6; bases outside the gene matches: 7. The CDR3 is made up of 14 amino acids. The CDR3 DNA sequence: TGTGCCAGCAGTTATTCCTCGACAGGGCATGGCTACACCTTC. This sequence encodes CASSYSSTGHGYTF.

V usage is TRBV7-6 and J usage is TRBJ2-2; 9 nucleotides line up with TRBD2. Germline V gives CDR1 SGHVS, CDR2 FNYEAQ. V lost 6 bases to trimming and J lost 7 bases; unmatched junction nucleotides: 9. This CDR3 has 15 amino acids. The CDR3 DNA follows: TGTGCCAGCAGGTGGCAGCGGGAGGTGGTCGGGGAGCTGTTTTTT. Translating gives CASRWQREVVGELFF.

The CDR3 reads CASSIRAQDSDTQYF. As DNA, the CDR3 is TGTGCCAGTAGTATACGGGCACAGGACTCAGATACGCAGTATTTT. V and J are TRBV19 and TRBJ2-3; D may match TRBD1 or TRBD2 (5 bases each). The ends were cut back, 2 bases at V and 4 bases at J, with 13 bases in the middle. CDR1 and CDR2 (germline): LNHDA, SQIVND (reference sequence). The CDR3 consists of 15 residues. The full variable domain, its missing parts supplied by reference TRBV19 and TRBJ2-3, is DGGITQSPKYLFRKEGQNVTLSCEQNLNHDAMYWYRQDPGQGLRLIYYSQIVNDFQKGDIAEGYSVSREKKESFPLTVTSAQKNPTAFYLCASSIRAQDSDTQYFGPGTRLTVL.

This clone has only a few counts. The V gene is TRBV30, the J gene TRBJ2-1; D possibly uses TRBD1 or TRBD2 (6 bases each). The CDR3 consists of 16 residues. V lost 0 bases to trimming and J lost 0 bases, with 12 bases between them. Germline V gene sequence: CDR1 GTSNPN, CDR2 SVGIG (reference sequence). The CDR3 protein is CAWSVRGLSSYNEQFF. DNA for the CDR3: TGTGCCTGGAGTGTACGGGGGCTGAGCTCCTACAATGAGCAGTTCTTC.

The CDR3 DNA sequence: TGTGCCAGCAGCTTAGGGGAGCAGGTCCAAGAGACCCAGTACTTC. It yields the protein CASSLGEQVQETQYF. The V and J genes are TRBV7-9 and TRBJ2-5; the D gene is possibly TRBD2 (5 bases). V dropped 1 base and J dropped 1 base, with 10 bases sitting between them. CDR1 SEHNR and CDR2 FQNEAQ come from the germline V gene (reference sequence). This CDR3 region has 15 residues.

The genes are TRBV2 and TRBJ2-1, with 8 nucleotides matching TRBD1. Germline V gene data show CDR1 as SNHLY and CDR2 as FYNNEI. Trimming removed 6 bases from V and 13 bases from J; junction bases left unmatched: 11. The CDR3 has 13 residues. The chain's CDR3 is CASRIAGTGPQFF. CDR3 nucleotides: TGTGCCAGCAGGATAGCCGGGACAGGCCCCCAGTTCTTC.

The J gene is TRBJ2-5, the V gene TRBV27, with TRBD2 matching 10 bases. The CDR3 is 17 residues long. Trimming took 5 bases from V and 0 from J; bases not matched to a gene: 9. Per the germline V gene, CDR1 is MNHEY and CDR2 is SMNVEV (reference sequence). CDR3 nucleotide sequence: TGTGCCAGCAGTCTCCTATCACTAGCGGGGAACCAAGAGACCCAGTACTTC. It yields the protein CASSLLSLAGNQETQYF.

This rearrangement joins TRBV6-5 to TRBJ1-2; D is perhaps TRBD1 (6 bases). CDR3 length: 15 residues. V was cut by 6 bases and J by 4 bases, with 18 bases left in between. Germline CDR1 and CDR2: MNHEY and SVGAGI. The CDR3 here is CASSRSGQLSYGYTF. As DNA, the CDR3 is TGTGCCAGCAGCAGGTCAGGACAGCTTTCCTATGGCTACACCTTC.

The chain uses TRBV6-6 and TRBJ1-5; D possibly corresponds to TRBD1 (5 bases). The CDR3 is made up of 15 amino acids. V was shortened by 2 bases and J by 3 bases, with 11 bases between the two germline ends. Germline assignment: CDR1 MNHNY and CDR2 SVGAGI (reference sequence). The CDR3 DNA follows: TGTGCCAGCAGTTACCCCGACAGCCTCAATCAGCCCCAGCATTTT. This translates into CASSYPDSLNQPQHF.

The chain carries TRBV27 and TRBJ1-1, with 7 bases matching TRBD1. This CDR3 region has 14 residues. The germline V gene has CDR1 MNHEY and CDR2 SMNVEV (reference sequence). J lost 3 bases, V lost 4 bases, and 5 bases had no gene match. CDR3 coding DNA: TGTGCCAGCAGTTCCTGGACAGGATACACTGAAGCTTTCTTT. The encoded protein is CASSSWTGYTEAFF.

The CDR3 nucleotides read TGTGCCAGTACAAAAACCGGGACTAGCAGATACAATGAGCAGTTCTTC. Its translation: CASTKTGTSRYNEQFF. The genes are TRBV19 and TRBJ2-1; TRBD2 aligns across 9 bases. Germline V gene lookup returns CDR1 LNHDA and CDR2 SQIVND (reference sequence). The CDR3 runs 16 residues. V was clipped by 7 bases and J by 4 bases; unmatched bases: 11.

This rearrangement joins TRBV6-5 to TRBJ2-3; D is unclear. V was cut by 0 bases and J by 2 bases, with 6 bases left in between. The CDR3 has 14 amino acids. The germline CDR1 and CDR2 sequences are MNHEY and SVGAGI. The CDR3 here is CASSYSTSTDTQYF. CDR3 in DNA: TGTGCCAGCAGTTACTCGACCTCCACAGATACGCAGTATTTT.

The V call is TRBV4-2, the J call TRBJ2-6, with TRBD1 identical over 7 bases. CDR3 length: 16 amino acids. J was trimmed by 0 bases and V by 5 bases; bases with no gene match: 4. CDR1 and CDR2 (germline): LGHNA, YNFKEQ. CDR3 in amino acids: CASSTRQGSGANVLTF. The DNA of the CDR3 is TGTGCCAGCAGCACTCGACAGGGCTCTGGGGCCAACGTCCTGACTTTC.